This section outlines one TCR beta chain sequence together with its context. Antigen: not known. Sequenced by immunoSEQ multiplex PCR; TCRdb stores in-frame clones only, minus some. The data show about 680,000 clones, 92% seen once. This entry is derived from a study of shared clonotypes between healthy human individuals. Background on the study: The donor pool was made up of two women and a few men aged 18 to 49. Three plates each covered CD4 naive and memory; CD8 naive two, CD8 memory one.

The study, taken as a whole, reports: Relative to clonotypes present in all four donors, those not shared had lower generation probabilities.

CD45RO-negative CD8 cells positively selected for CCR7 made up the naive population, which excluded terminally differentiated effector memory CD45RA+ cells. This CDR3 contains 13 residues. CDR1 is KGHSH, CDR2 LQKENI, per germline. V lost 1 base and J 9 bases, leaving 10 bases between the germline ends. The source material was naive CD8+ T cells sorted from blood. The source is a man aged 25 to 40 in good health. The chain links TRBV18 to TRBJ2-1; D is unclear. CDR3: CASSPLATGEQFF. The CDR3 DNA is TGTGCCAGCTCACCACTGGCGACGGGTGAGCAGTTCTTC.